The 32 T cell receptor beta chains listed next were all sequenced from one sample in a study of T cell responses to AZD1222 COVID-19 vaccine (dated by TCRdb to 2020 to 2023). The meaning of the sample's time point label: baseline before first vaccination. This specimen's treatment or condition label, interpreted: meningococcal conjugate vaccine given as trial control. Libraries were constructed by the immunoSEQ multiplex PCR assay. The table comes from immuneACCESS by way of TCRdb, which keeps in-frame sequences with V and J called. Part of the clones is missing from these tables; in studies checked, under half for an unresolved V gene and the rest for unknown reasons. The sample records roughly 180,000 clones, around 86% of which are singletons. The ten largest account for under 3.5% of the sample. The sample here was peripheral blood, taken on day 0 of MenACWY control vaccination. Every receptor here comes from an adult in good health.

The chain links TRBV5-1 to TRBJ1-1; 10 bases line up with TRBD1. Germline CDR1 is SGHRS and CDR2 is YFSETQ. After removal of 5 bases from V and 4 bases from J, the junction contained 8 bases not matched to a gene. This CDR3 is built from 15 residues. The CDR3 region has the DNA TGCGCCAGCAGTTCCGAGAGGACAGGGGGCACTGAAGCTTTCTTT. It translates to CASSSERTGGTEAFF.

The chain joins TRBV11-2 to TRBJ1-2; D is possibly TRBD1 (5 bases). The CDR3 length is 14 residues. Trimming took off 2 bases at V and 7 bases at J, with 14 bases between the two ends. CDR1 SGHAT and CDR2 FQNNGV come from the germline V gene. The CDR3 DNA is TGTGCCAGCAGCTTACAAGGGGCGAGTGGTGGCTACACCTTC. Translation: CASSLQGASGGYTF.

The chain recombines TRBV6-5 with TRBJ1-2; the match to TRBD1 covers 9 bases. The germline V gene encodes CDR1 MNHEY and CDR2 SVGAGI. There are 14 residues in the CDR3. Trimming removed 7 bases from V and 3 bases from J; junction bases left unmatched: 6. In DNA, the CDR3 is TGTGCCAGCATAATGACAGGGGGAGACTATGGCTACACCTTC. Amino acids: CASIMTGGDYGYTF.

V and J are TRBV6-5 and TRBJ2-1; D could derive from TRBD1 or TRBD2 (5 bases each). With 5 bases removed from V and 6 bases from J, the gap between germline ends came to 14 bases. Per the germline V gene, CDR1 is MNHEY and CDR2 is SVGAGI. CDR3 length: 14 residues. CDR3 residues: CASSNWGTSNEQFF. In DNA form, the CDR3 reads TGTGCCAGCAGTAACTGGGGGACCTCCAATGAGCAGTTCTTC.

J is TRBJ1-2 and V is TRBV28; D call uncertain. The CDR3 contains 15 residues. V was shortened by 1 base and J by 6 bases, with 15 bases between the two germline ends. Germline V gene lookup returns CDR1 MDHEN and CDR2 SYDVKM. CDR3 sequence reads: CASSLSEAYVHGYTF. In nucleotides, the CDR3 is TGTGCCAGCAGTTTATCTGAGGCATACGTCCATGGCTACACCTTC.

V and J are TRBV18 and TRBJ2-7; 7 bases fit TRBD1. CDR1 and CDR2 (germline): KGHSH, LQKENI. There are 14 residues in the CDR3. Germline trimming cut 3 bases from V and 4 bases from J; bases unmatched to any gene: 6. The CDR3 DNA follows: TGTGCCAGCTCACCGACAGGGAGCCTTTACGAGCAGTACTTC. Encoded protein: CASSPTGSLYEQYF.

CDR3 nucleotide sequence: TGTGCCAGCAGGAACTCTGGGGCCAACGTCCTGACTTTC. Translation gives CASRNSGANVLTF. The gene calls are TRBV14 and TRBJ2-6; D remains unclear. The CDR3 runs to 13 residues. In germline, CDR1 is SGHDN, CDR2 FVKESK. Deletions cut 6 bases from V and 0 bases from J, with 3 bases between.

The chain has TRBV19 and TRBJ1-2; D unclear. CDR3 length: 14 amino acids. The V gene lost 4 bases and the J gene lost 4 bases, with 13 bases spanning the gap. Germline V CDR1 and CDR2: LNHDA, SQIVND (reference sequence). The CDR3 DNA is TGTGCCAGTAGTACGGCGTTAGAGCGCTATGGCTACACCTTC. As protein: CASSTALERYGYTF.

The CDR3 nucleotides read TGTGCCAGCAGCCCTGTGTTGGGGCCGGCAGATACGCAGTATTTT. This codes for CASSPVLGPADTQYF. This chain uses TRBV5-5 with TRBJ2-3, with D maybe TRBD1 (5 bases). In germline, CDR1 is SGHKS, CDR2 YYEKEE (reference sequence). V lost 4 bases, J lost 4 bases, and 16 bases lay in between. This CDR3 is 15 amino acids long. Full variable domain (outside the CDR3, taken from reference TRBV5-5 and TRBJ2-3): DAGVTQSPTHLIKTRGQQVTLRCSPISGHKSVSWYQQVLGQGPQFIFQYYEKEERGRGNFPDRFSARQFPNYSSELNVNALLLGDSALYLCASSPVLGPADTQYFGPGTRLTVL.

The rearrangement links TRBV3-1 (or the pseudogene TRBV3-2) to TRBJ1-2; D gene unclear. CDR1 and CDR2 (germline): LGHDT, YNNKEL (reference sequence). V lost 0 bases to trimming and J lost 2 bases, with 10 bases between them. This CDR3 has 15 residues. This CDR3 reads CASSQDRKKNYGYTF. The CDR3 DNA is TGTGCCAGCAGCCAAGATCGGAAGAAAAACTATGGCTACACCTTC.

This chain links TRBV5-6 with TRBJ2-1, with 7 bases that match TRBD2. V gave up 4 bases and J gave up 7 bases; unmatched junction bases: 14. The CDR3 is made up of 16 amino acids. Germline-derived CDR1 and CDR2 are SGHDT and YYEEEE. This CDR3 is CASSKPGLLSGNEQFF. DNA of the CDR3: TGTGCCAGCAGCAAGCCGGGACTACTATCGGGGAATGAGCAGTTCTTC.

The gene calls are TRBV27 and TRBJ2-7; 10 bases are shared with TRBD2. CDR1 MNHEY and CDR2 SMNVEV come from the germline V gene (reference sequence). The CDR3 length is 20 residues. The J segment lost 2 bases and the V segment lost 6 bases, leaving 22 bases of the junction unmatched. The CDR3, as DNA: TGTGCCAGCAGCTCCCCGGCGGGCCTGGGGGCTAGCGGGAGCCCCTACGAGCAGTACTTC. Translation: CASSSPAGLGASGSPYEQYF.

The chain recombines TRBV29-1 with TRBJ1-1, with a tentative D call TRBD1 (5 bases). The germline V gene has CDR1 SQVTM and CDR2 ANQGSEA. Trimming took off 7 bases at V and 7 bases at J, with 13 bases between the two ends. This CDR3 is built from 11 residues. In nucleotides, the CDR3 is TGCAGCGGGGGGACGGTAGATGAAGCTTTCTTT. Residues: CSGGTVDEAFF.

The chain carries TRBV11-2 and TRBJ2-4; 8 bases fit TRBD2. The V gene end was trimmed by 5 bases and the J gene end by 1 base; junction bases not matched to a gene: 10. Germline CDR1 SGHAT, CDR2 FQNNGV. This CDR3 comprises 17 residues. CDR3 in amino acids: CASSHLPGGGAKNIQYF. Written as DNA, the CDR3 is TGTGCCAGCAGCCACCTGCCTGGCGGGGGGGCCAAAAACATTCAGTACTTC.

This sequence joins TRBV27 and TRBJ1-5; D call uncertain. CDR3 size: 16 residues. Germline loops: CDR1 MNHEY, CDR2 SMNVEV (reference sequence). Trimming pared 4 bases from V and 7 bases from J, leaving 20 bases between. CDR3 region: CASSSRVSGEVQPQHF. Written as DNA, the CDR3 is TGTGCCAGCAGTTCCCGTGTCAGTGGTGAGGTGCAGCCCCAGCATTTT.

The rearrangement joins TRBV6-5 to TRBJ2-7, with D possibly matching TRBD1 (6 bases). Germline CDR1 and CDR2: MNHEY and SVGAGI. Trimming shortened V by 0 bases and J by 0 bases, and 12 bases separated the two germline ends. The CDR3 loop spans 16 amino acids. Here the CDR3 reads CASSYSIHRDSYEQYF. In DNA form, the CDR3 reads TGTGCCAGCAGTTACTCGATCCACAGGGACTCCTACGAGCAGTACTTC.

The chain has TRBV6-5 and TRBJ1-2; 10 bases match TRBD1. The CDR3 has 13 residues. The germline CDR1 and CDR2 sequences are MNHEY and SVGAGI. V lost 6 bases and J lost 5; bases outside the gene matches: 3. The CDR3 nucleotides read TGTGCCAGCAGGGGACAGGGGAGGTATGGCTACACCTTC. Protein product: CASRGQGRYGYTF.

The chain uses TRBV28 and TRBJ2-1; D is ambiguous. V was clipped by 6 bases and J by 0 bases, with 9 bases between them. The germline V gene encodes CDR1 MDHEN and CDR2 SYDVKM. The CDR3 totals 14 residues. The CDR3 region is CASSLISSYNEQFF. CDR3 DNA sequence: TGTGCCAGCAGCCTGATAAGCTCCTACAATGAGCAGTTCTTC. The variable domain in full, completed from reference TRBV28 and TRBJ2-1, reads DVKVTQSSRYLVKRTGEKVFLECVQDMDHENMFWYRQDPGLGLRLIYFSYDVKMKEKGDIPEGYSVSREKKERFSLILESASTNQTSMYLCASSLISSYNEQFFGPGTRLTVL.

V and J are TRBV7-9 and TRBJ1-2, with 8 bases that match TRBD1. Germline V gives CDR1 SEHNR, CDR2 FQNEAQ (reference sequence). This CDR3 is 14 amino acids long. V lost 1 base to trimming and J lost 5 bases; unmatched junction nucleotides: 3. This chain's CDR3 is CASSLGQGPYGYTF. The CDR3 bases are TGTGCCAGCAGCTTAGGACAGGGGCCGTATGGCTACACCTTC.

This clone was picked up a small number of times. The chain uses TRBV27 and TRBJ1-1; 7 bases fit TRBD1. The J segment lost 5 bases and the V segment lost 6 bases, leaving 12 bases of the junction unmatched. CDR1 is MNHEY and CDR2 is SMNVEV in the germline V gene (reference sequence). The CDR3 runs 15 residues. CDR3 amino acids: CASSLQGSPRTEAFF. CDR3 coding DNA: TGTGCCAGCAGCCTACAGGGGTCGCCTAGGACTGAAGCTTTCTTT.

The chain combines TRBV7-2 with TRBJ2-7; either TRBD1 or TRBD2 may supply D (5 bases each). This CDR3 region has 15 residues. V was pared by 5 bases and J by 2 bases, with 16 bases between. Germline V lookup: CDR1 SGHTA, CDR2 FQGNSA. Here the CDR3 DNA reads TGTGCCAGCAGCCCCGGGGCAGGCCTAACCTACGAGCAGTACTTC. Its protein product is CASSPGAGLTYEQYF.

This clone has only a few counts. The V gene is TRBV19, the J gene TRBJ1-1, with a possible D match to TRBD1 (5 bases). Trimming shortened V by 3 bases and J by 6 bases, and 20 bases separated the two germline ends. The length of the CDR3 is 16 residues. The germline V gene encodes CDR1 LNHDA and CDR2 SQIVND (reference sequence). This chain's CDR3 is CASSILSNSGVAEAFF. The CDR3 DNA is TGTGCCAGTAGTATCCTAAGTAACTCGGGGGTCGCTGAAGCTTTCTTT.

The V gene is TRBV27, the J gene TRBJ1-6, with a possible D match to TRBD1 (6 bases). Per germline, CDR1 MNHEY and CDR2 SMNVEV (reference sequence). CDR3 length equals 14 residues. The V end was cut by 3 bases, the J end by 3 bases, with 6 bases between. The CDR3 spells CASSLDSYNSPLHF. CDR3 DNA sequence: TGTGCCAGCAGTTTGGACAGCTATAATTCACCCCTCCACTTT.

The V call is TRBV7-2, the J call TRBJ1-6, with D tentatively TRBD1 (6 bases). The V gene lost 1 base and the J gene lost 10 bases, with 14 bases spanning the gap. The CDR3 loop spans 15 amino acids. Per the germline V gene, CDR1 is SGHTA and CDR2 is FQGNSA. This CDR3 is CASSLDGRGNSPLHF. For the CDR3, the DNA is TGTGCCAGCAGCTTAGATGGCAGGGGAAACTCACCCCTCCACTTT.

CDR3 residues: CAWSRREKDTQYF. The CDR3 DNA follows: TGTGCCTGGAGTCGGCGGGAGAAAGATACGCAGTATTTT. This chain connects TRBV30 to TRBJ2-3; TRBD2 agrees at 7 bases. J was trimmed by 5 bases and V by 2 bases; bases with no gene match: 4. The CDR3 contains 13 residues. Germline values: CDR1 GTSNPN, CDR2 SVGIG (reference sequence).

The sample holds one count of this clone. The V gene is TRBV19, the J gene TRBJ1-3, with 8 positions matching TRBD1. CDR3 length: 15 residues. J lost 3 bases, V lost 7 bases, and 8 bases had no gene match. The V gene's germline CDR1 is LNHDA and CDR2 SQIVND (reference sequence). CDR3 sequence: CASTLDRAFGNTIYF. For the CDR3, the DNA is TGTGCCAGTACCTTGGACAGGGCGTTTGGAAACACCATATATTTT.

V and J are TRBV25-1 and TRBJ1-1, with D unclear. The CDR3 contains 14 residues. Germline CDR1 MGHDK, CDR2 SYGVNS. V shed 4 bases and J shed 1 base, with 10 bases lying between them. CDR3: CASSVPGGNTEAFF. CDR3 nucleotides: TGTGCCAGCAGTGTGCCGGGAGGGAACACTGAAGCTTTCTTT.

The chain combines TRBV6-5 with TRBJ2-3; D not certain. The CDR3 loop spans 13 amino acids. V was shortened by 2 bases and J by 4 bases, with 7 bases between the two germline ends. From germline, CDR1 is MNHEY and CDR2 SVGAGI. The CDR3 DNA sequence: TGTGCCAGCAGTTACCAGGCCCCAGATACGCAGTATTTT. It codes for CASSYQAPDTQYF.

The chain has TRBV7-2 and TRBJ2-1, with 7 bases lining up with TRBD2. Germline trimming cut 5 bases from V and 8 bases from J; bases unmatched to any gene: 12. Germline CDR1 SGHTA, CDR2 FQGNSA. The CDR3 length is 15 residues. The CDR3 bases are TGTGCCAGCAGCGAGGATAGCGGGTTAACTTATGAGCAGTTCTTC. Translation gives CASSEDSGLTYEQFF.

V and J are TRBV9 and TRBJ2-7, with 7 bases fitting TRBD2. The CDR3 has 12 residues. The trim removed 3 bases at V and 4 bases at J, leaving 1 base unmatched. CDR1 SGDLS and CDR2 YYNGEE come from the germline V gene. CDR3 DNA sequence: TGTGCCAGCAGCGGCGGGGGATACGAGCAGTACTTC. It translates to CASSGGGYEQYF.

The chain combines TRBV6-1 with TRBJ1-1; TRBD1 matches at 10 bases. The ends lost 5 bases at V and 0 bases at J; junction bases unmatched: 3. CDR3 size: 15 residues. Per germline, CDR1 MNHNS and CDR2 SASEGT. The CDR3 coding sequence is TGTGCCAGCAGTCGGACAGGGGGGATGAACACTGAAGCTTTCTTT. It encodes CASSRTGGMNTEAFF.

The J gene is TRBJ1-1, the V gene TRBV6-6; no reliable D call. This CDR3 contains 15 residues. Germline V gene lookup returns CDR1 MNHNY and CDR2 SVGAGI (reference sequence). V gave up 7 bases and J gave up 9 bases, with 24 bases separating them. CDR3 nucleotides: TGTGCCAGCACTGGACTACCGGGCACTACTGGGCAAGCTTTCTTT. Amino acid sequence: CASTGLPGTTGQAFF.